Sequencing of this T cell receptor (beta chain) was carried out in a study of cytomegalovirus exposure and HLA in healthy donors. The donors were in the approximately 120-subject validation cohort; that cohort was separate from the 666-subject first cohort. Points from the study as a whole: Subsequent analysis revealed that first-cohort TCR clusters tended to co-occur in the 90 to 150 validation repertoires. High sensitivity and specificity were reportedly achieved when the classifier diagnosed cytomegalovirus status.

Comments on this clone: Its antigen remains unknown.

Profiling relied on immunoSEQ multiplex PCR, and the TCRdb table lists in-frame clones only, not all of them. The top ten hold 0.92% of the sample, which has about 280,000 clones, around 89% seen once. Trimming at V came to 6 bases and at J to 6 bases, leaving 23 bases not matched to a gene. The CDR3 consists of 20 residues. The germline gives CDR1 MDHEN, CDR2 SYDVKM. The chain combines TRBV28 with TRBJ2-5; 12 nucleotides align to TRBD2. The sequenced sample was PBMCs. The clonotype originates from a woman aged 18-30 years in good health and CMV-seronegative. CDR3 nucleotide sequence: TGTGCCAGCAGCCCCAGTAGAGGGGGAAGGGAACTAGCGGGAGGAAAGACCCAGTACTTC. It translates to CASSPSRGGRELAGGKTQYF.